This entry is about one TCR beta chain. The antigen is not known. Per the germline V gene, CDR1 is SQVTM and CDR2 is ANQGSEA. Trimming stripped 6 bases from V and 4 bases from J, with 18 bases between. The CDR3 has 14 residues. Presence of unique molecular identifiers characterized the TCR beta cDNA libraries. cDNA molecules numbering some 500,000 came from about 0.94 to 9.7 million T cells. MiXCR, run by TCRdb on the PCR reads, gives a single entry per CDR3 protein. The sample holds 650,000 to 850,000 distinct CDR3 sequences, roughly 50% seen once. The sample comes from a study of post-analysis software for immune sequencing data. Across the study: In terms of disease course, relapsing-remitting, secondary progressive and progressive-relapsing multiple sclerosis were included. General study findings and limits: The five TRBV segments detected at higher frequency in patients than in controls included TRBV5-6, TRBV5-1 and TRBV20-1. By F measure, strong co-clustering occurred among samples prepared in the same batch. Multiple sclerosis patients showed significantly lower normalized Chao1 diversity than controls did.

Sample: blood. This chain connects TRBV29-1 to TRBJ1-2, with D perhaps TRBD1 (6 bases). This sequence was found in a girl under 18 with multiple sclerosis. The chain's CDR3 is CSVLPGGQLYGYTF. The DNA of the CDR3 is TGCAGCGTCCTCCCCGGGGGCCAGCTCTATGGCTACACCTTC.